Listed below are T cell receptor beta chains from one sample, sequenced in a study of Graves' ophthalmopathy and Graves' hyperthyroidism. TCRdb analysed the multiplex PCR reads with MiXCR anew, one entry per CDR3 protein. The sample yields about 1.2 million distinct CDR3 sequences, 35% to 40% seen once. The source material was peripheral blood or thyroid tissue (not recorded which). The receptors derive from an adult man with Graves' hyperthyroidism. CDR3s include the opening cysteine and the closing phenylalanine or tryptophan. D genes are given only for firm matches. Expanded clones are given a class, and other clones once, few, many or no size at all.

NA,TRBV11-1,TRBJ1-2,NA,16,TGTGCCAGCAGCCCTCCCCTGAGGGGCGAGCAACATGGCTACACCTTC,CASSPPLRGEQHGYTF
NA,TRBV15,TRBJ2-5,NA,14,TGTGCCACCAGCAGAGATTACTCAGGGAAGGCCCAGTACTTC,CATSRDYSGKAQYF
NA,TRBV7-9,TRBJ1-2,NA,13,TGTGCCAGCAGCTTAGAGAACTACTATGGCTACACCTTC,CASSLENYYGYTF
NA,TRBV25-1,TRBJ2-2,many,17,TGTGCCAGCAGTTTTGATGTTACCCAACCTGTTCGCGGGGAGCTGTTTTTT,CASSFDVTQPVRGELFF
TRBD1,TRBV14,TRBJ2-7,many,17,TGTGCCAGCAGCCAAGTGGGACAGTTGCCCTTTTTCTACGAGCAGTACTTC,CASSQVGQLPFFYEQYF
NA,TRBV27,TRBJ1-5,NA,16,TGTGCCAGCAGTTTATCATCGGATGGGAGCAATCAGCCCCAGCATTTT,CASSLSSDGSNQPQHF
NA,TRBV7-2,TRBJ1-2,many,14,TGTGCCAGCAGCCGTCACTCTGTGGGCTATGGCTACACCTTC,CASSRHSVGYGYTF
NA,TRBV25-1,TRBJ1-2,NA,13,TGTGCCAGCACGGCCAGGGGAAAGAGTGGCTACACCTTC,CASTARGKSGYTF
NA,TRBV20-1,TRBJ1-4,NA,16,TGCAGTGCTAGAAAGATTGGGCAAACAACTAATGAAAAACTGTTTTTT,CSARKIGQTTNEKLFF
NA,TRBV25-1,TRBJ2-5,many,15,TGTGCCAGCAGTGGCCTCGGGGCGGTAGAAGAGACCCAGTACTTC,CASSGLGAVEETQYF
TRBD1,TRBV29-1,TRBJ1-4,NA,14,TGCAGCAGCGCCAGGACAGGGGTTGGGGAAAAACTGTTTTTT,CSSARTGVGEKLFF
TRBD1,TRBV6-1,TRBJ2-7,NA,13,TGTGCCAGCCTCCAGGGGGCTTTCCACGAGCAGTACTTC,CASLQGAFHEQYF
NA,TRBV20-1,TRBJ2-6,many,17,TGCAGTGCTAGGTCTCAGCTAGACAGTTCTGGGGCCAACGTCCTGACTTTC,CSARSQLDSSGANVLTF
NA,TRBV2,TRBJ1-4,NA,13,TGTGCCAGCAGGCCCTACGAGGGCGAAAAACTGTTTTTT,CASRPYEGEKLFF
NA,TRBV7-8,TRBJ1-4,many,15,TGTGCCAGCAGCCTAACGGAAGTCTCGAGCGAAAAACTGTTTTTT,CASSLTEVSSEKLFF
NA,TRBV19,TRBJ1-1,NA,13,TGTGCCAGTAGTATAGTCACGGGCACTGAAGCTTTCTTT,CASSIVTGTEAFF
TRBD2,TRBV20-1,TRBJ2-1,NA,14,TGCAGTGCTAGGCGGACTAGCGGCTTTAATGAGCAGTTCTTC,CSARRTSGFNEQFF
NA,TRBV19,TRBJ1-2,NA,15,TGTGCCAGTAGTACACAGGTGCCAGCTAACTATGGCTACACCTTC,CASSTQVPANYGYTF
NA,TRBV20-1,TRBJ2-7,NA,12,TGCAGTGCAGAGGGACCAAACTACGAGCAGTACTTC,CSAEGPNYEQYF
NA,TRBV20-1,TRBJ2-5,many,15,TGCAGTGCAACGGACATCCGGCGAGGGCAAGAGACCCAGTACTTC,CSATDIRRGQETQYF
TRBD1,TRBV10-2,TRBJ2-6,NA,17,TGCGCCAGCAGTGATTGGACAGGGGGTTTGGGGGCCAACGTCCTGACTTTC,CASSDWTGGLGANVLTF
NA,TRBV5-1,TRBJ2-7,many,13,TGTGCCAGCAGTGAAGAGGGCGCCTACGAGCAGTACTTC,CASSEEGAYEQYF